These 3 T cell receptor beta chains share one sample of origin, sequenced in a study of CD8 T cells in Susac syndrome (dated by TCRdb to about 2019). Library preparation employed the immunoSEQ multiplex PCR assay. RNA was extracted using the RNeasy kit, and roughly 0.45 to 1 microgram was reverse transcribed with random hexamers. In-frame beta chains were kept once TCRdb had trimmed the public reads at Q25 with fastp and called clones with MiXCR. Each record represents a unique CDR3 protein, reported with the most common genes and DNA among its rows. The sample profile shows about 190,000 distinct CDR3 sequences; approximately 95% of them were found once. Approximately 0.16% of the sample comes from the top ten. Input material: CD8+ T cells from PBMCs. The receptor source for this set is a human donor with Susac syndrome.

This chain joins TRBV20-1 and TRBJ2-3; D is ambiguous. Germline CDR1 DFQATT, CDR2 SNEGSKA (reference sequence). Trimming removed 6 bases from V and 4 bases from J, with 17 bases in between. The CDR3 spans 14 residues. CDR3 protein: CSASYIPQADTQYF. The DNA of the CDR3 is TGCAGTGCCTCTTATATCCCTCAGGCAGATACGCAGTATTTT.

The chain has TRBV6-5 and TRBJ2-7; 11 bases line up with TRBD2. V lost 7 bases, J lost 2 bases, and 4 bases stayed unmatched. Germline CDR1 MNHEY, CDR2 SVGAGI. There are 14 residues in the CDR3. This CDR3 is CASKISGGAYEQYF. The CDR3 nucleotides read TGTGCCAGCAAGATTAGCGGGGGGGCCTACGAGCAGTACTTC.

V gene TRBV3-1 combines with J gene TRBJ1-5; D is perhaps TRBD1 (5 bases). The germline V gene has CDR1 LGHDT and CDR2 YNNKEL (reference sequence). There are 14 residues in the CDR3. The germline V and J ends were trimmed by 5 bases and 8 bases, with 16 bases remaining between them. Here the CDR3 reads CASSEGHATEPQHF. The CDR3 DNA reads as TGTGCCAGCAGCGAAGGACACGCCACGGAGCCCCAGCATTTT.